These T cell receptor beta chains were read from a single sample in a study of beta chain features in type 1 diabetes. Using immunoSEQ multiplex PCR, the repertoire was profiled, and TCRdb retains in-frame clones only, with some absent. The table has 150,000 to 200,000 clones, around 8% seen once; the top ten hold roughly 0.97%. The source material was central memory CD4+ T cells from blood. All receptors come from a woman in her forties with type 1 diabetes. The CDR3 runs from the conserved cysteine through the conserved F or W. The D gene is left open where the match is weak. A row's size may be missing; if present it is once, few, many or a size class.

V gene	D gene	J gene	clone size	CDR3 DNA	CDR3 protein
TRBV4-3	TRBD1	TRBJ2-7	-	TGCGCCAGCAGCCAGGGGACAGGTTTTTCCTACGAGCAGTACTTC	CASSQGTGFSYEQYF
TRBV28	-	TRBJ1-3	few	TGTGCCAGCAGTTCCACGGGACACCACTCTGGAAACACCATATATTTT	CASSSTGHHSGNTIYF
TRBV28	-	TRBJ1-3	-	TGTGCCAGCGCAAATCCGACAGCTGGAAACACCATATATTTT	CASANPTAGNTIYF
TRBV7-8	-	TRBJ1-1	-	TGTGCCAGCAGCTTAGCGTCAGGGGACGGCAGGGAAGCTTTCTTT	CASSLASGDGREAFF
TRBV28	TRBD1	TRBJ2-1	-	TGTGCCAGCAGTTTCGGGGACAGGGGACGTGAGCAGTTCTTC	CASSFGDRGREQFF
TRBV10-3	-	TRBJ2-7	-	TGTGCCATCAGTGAGTCGGCAGGTAGTAACGAGCAGTACTTC	CAISESAGSNEQYF
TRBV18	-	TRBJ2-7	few	TGTGCCAGCTCACCTGGGACTGTAGTGGAGCAGTACTTC	CASSPGTVVEQYF
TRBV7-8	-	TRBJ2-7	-	TGTGCCAGCAGTCGGACTGTAGCCTACGAGCAGTACTTC	CASSRTVAYEQYF
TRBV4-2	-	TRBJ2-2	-	TGTGCCAGCAGCGTTCCCCGCGGGCCAGTAGCCGGGGAGCTGTTTTTT	CASSVPRGPVAGELFF
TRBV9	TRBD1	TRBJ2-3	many	TGTGCCAGTACCGGGACAGGGGGCTGGGATACGCAGTATTTT	CASTGTGGWDTQYF
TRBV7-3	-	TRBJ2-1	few	TGTGCCAGCAGCTCTCAGGGCAATGAGCAGTTCTTC	CASSSQGNEQFF
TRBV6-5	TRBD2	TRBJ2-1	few	TGTGCCAGCAGTGTGAGCGGGGTCGTGGGGAATGAGCAGTTCTTC	CASSVSGVVGNEQFF
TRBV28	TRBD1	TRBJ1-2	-	TGTGCCAGCAGTCAACAGGGGCCCTATGGCTACACCTTC	CASSQQGPYGYTF
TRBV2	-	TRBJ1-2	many	TGTGCCAGCAGGGCTGGAAGGGGAGGCTACACCTTC	CASRAGRGGYTF
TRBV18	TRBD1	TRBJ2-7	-	TGTGCCAGCTCACCTGGACAGGGGGTAGGGTACGAGCAGTACTTC	CASSPGQGVGYEQYF
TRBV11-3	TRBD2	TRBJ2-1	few	TGTGCCAGCAGCTCCCCCGGGACTAGAGGGAACAATGAGCAGTTCTTC	CASSSPGTRGNNEQFF
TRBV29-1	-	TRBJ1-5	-	TGCAGCGCCCTGTGGGCGCAGGGCCAGCCCCAGCATTTT	CSALWAQGQPQHF
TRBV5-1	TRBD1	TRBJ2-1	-	TGCGCCAGCAGCGGCCGGACAGGGGTGATATACAATGAGCAGTTCTTC	CASSGRTGVIYNEQFF
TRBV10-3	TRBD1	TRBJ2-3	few	TGTGCCATCAGTGGAGGGACAGGGGCAAGCACAGATACGCAGTATTTT	CAISGGTGASTDTQYF
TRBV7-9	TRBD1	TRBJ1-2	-	TGTGCCAGCAGCCTACAGGGGACACCCGGCTACACCTTC	CASSLQGTPGYTF
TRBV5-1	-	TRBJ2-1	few	TGCGCCAGCAGCTTGTATGGGCGTGGTGAGCAGTTCTTC	CASSLYGRGEQFF
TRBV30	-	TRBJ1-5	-	TGTGCCTGGAGTGCAGCCCCTTCGGGGCCCCAGCATTTT	CAWSAAPSGPQHF
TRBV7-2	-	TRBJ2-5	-	TGTGCCAGCAGCTTAGGACAGTTACAAGAGACCCAGTACTTC	CASSLGQLQETQYF
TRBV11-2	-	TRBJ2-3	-	TGTGCCAGCAGCTTCGGACAGACTAGCACAGATACGCAGTATTTT	CASSFGQTSTDTQYF
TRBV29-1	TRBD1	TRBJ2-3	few	TGCAGCGCCTCCGGGACAGGGGGCGCAGATACGCAGTATTTT	CSASGTGGADTQYF
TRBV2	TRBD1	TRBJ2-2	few	TGTGCCAGCAGTGACAGGGGGATCGGGGAGCTGTTTTTT	CASSDRGIGELFF
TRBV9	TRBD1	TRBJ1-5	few	TGTGCCAGCAGCCAGGGGGATGAGCCCCAGCATTTT	CASSQGDEPQHF
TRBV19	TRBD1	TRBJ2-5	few	TGTGCCAGTAGTCCAGGGGGCTGGACCCAGTACTTC	CASSPGGWTQYF
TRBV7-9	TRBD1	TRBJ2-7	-	TGTGCCAGCAGCTTATTCGGCGGGGACAGGGGTATTGGGCAGTACTTC	CASSLFGGDRGIGQYF
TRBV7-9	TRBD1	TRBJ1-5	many	TGTGCCAGCAGCACTACAGGGGGCTTGTCGCCCCAGCATTTT	CASSTTGGLSPQHF
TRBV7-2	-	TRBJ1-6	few	TGTGCCAGCAGCTTAGATTCCAGTCCGGGTGGGCCCCTCCACTTT	CASSLDSSPGGPLHF
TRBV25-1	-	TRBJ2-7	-	TGTGCCAGCTCCTTTCAGGGAAAGGGGGAGCAGTACTTC	CASSFQGKGEQYF
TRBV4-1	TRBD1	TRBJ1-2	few	TGCGCCAGCAGCCGACAGGGGACGGATGGCTACACCTTC	CASSRQGTDGYTF
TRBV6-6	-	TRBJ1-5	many	TGTGCCAGCAGCGACCGGAGTCAGCCCCAGCATTTT	CASSDRSQPQHF
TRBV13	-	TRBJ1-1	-	TGTGCCAGCAGTCCCTTTGGGGGGGAGAACACTGAAGCTTTCTTT	CASSPFGGENTEAFF
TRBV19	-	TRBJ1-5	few	TGTGCCAGTACCGCAGGACGAGGGCAGATTTATCAGCCCCAGCATTTT	CASTAGRGQIYQPQHF
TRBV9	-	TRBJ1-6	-	TGTGCCAGCAGTATGGACACCTCATTGGGGTCACCCCTCCACTTT	CASSMDTSLGSPLHF
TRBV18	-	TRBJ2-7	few	TGTGCCAGCTCCCCTCCGGCCAGGGGTGGGGAGCAGTACTTC	CASSPPARGGEQYF
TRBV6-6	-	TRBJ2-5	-	TGTGCCAGCGGACGACCTAGACAGCCCCAAGAGACCCAGTACTTC	CASGRPRQPQETQYF
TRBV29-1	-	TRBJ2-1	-	TGCAGCGTTGTGTCGACTATGAGCTCCTACAATGAGCAGTTCTTC	CSVVSTMSSYNEQFF
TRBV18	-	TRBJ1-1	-	TGTGCCAGCTCACCCCGGGCTGGGGAGGGCACTGAAGCTTTCTTT	CASSPRAGEGTEAFF
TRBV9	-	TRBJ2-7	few	TGTGCCAGCAGCGTACAGGGGAACCACGAGCAGTACTTC	CASSVQGNHEQYF